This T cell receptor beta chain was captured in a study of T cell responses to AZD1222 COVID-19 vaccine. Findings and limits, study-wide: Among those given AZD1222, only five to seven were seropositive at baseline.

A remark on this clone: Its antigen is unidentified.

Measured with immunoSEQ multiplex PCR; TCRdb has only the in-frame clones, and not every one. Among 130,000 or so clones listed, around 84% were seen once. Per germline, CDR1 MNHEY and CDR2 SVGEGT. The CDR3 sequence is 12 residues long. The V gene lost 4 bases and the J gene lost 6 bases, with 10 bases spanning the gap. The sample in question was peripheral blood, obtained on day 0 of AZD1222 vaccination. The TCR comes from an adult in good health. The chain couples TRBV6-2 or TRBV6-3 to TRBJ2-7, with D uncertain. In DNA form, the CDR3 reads TGTGCCAGCAGTTCCCGCAGCCCCGAGCAGTACTTC. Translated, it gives CASSSRSPEQYF.